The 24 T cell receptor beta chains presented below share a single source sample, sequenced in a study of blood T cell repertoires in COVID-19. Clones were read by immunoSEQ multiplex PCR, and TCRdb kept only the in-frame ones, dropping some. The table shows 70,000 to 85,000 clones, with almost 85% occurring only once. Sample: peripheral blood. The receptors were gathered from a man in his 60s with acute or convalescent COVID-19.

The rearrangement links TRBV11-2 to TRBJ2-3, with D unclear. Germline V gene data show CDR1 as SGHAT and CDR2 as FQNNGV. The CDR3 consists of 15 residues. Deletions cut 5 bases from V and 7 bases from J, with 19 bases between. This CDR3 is CASSIASDSVYTQYF. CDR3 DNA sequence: TGTGCCAGCAGCATTGCTAGTGATTCGGTATATACGCAGTATTTT.

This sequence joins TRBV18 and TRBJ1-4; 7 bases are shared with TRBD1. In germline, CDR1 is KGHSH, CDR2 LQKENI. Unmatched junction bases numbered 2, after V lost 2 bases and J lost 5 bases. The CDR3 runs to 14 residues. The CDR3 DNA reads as TGTGCCAGCTCACCAGGAGGGGGCAATGAAAAACTGTTTTTT. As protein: CASSPGGGNEKLFF.

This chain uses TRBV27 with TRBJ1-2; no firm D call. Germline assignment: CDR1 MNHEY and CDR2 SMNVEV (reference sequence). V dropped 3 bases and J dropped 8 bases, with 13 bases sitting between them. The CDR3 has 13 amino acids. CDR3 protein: CASSFEGIEGYTF. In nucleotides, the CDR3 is TGTGCCAGCAGTTTTGAGGGAATTGAAGGCTACACCTTC.

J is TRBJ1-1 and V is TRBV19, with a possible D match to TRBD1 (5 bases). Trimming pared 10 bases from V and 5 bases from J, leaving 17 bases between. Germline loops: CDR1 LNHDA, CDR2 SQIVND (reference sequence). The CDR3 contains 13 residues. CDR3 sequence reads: CATSPTVRTEAFF. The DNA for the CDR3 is TGTGCCACCTCTCCGACAGTCAGGACTGAAGCTTTCTTT.

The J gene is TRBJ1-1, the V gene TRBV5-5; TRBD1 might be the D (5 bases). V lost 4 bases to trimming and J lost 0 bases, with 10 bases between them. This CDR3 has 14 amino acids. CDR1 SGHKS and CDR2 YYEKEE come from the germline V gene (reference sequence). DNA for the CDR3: TGTGCCAGCAGCCTCAGACAGATGAACACTGAAGCTTTCTTT. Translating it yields CASSLRQMNTEAFF.

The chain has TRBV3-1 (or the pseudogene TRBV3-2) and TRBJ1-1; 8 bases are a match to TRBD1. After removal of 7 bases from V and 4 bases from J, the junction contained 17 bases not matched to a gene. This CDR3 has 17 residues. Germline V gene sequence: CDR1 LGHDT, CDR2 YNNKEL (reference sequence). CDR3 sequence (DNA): TGTGCCAGCATCCCCGGACAGGGCCCGGGGGTGGGCACTGAAGCTTTCTTT. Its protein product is CASIPGQGPGVGTEAFF.

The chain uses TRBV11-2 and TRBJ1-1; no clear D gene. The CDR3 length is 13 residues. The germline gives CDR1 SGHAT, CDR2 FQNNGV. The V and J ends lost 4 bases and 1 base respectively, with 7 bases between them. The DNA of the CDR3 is TGTGCCAGCAGCTCCCAGCGGAACACTGAAGCTTTCTTT. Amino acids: CASSSQRNTEAFF. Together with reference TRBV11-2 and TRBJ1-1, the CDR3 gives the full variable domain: EAGVAQSPRYKIIEKRQSVAFWCNPISGHATLYWYQQILGQGPKLLIQFQNNGVVDDSQLPKDRFSAERLKGVDSTLKIQPAKLEDSAVYLCASSSQRNTEAFFGQGTRLTVV.

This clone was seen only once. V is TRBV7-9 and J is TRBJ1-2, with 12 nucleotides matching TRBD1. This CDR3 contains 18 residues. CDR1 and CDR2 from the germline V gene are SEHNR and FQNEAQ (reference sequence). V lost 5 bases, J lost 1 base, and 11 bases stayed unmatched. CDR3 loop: CASSKTGTGGFGNYGYTF. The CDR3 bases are TGTGCCAGCAGCAAAACCGGGACAGGGGGCTTTGGTAACTATGGCTACACCTTC.

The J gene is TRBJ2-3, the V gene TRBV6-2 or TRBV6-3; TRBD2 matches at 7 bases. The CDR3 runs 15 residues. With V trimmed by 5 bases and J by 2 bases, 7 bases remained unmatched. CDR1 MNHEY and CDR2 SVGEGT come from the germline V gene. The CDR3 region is CASSRPGLNTDTQYF. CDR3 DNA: TGTGCCAGCAGTAGACCGGGACTAAACACAGATACGCAGTATTTT.

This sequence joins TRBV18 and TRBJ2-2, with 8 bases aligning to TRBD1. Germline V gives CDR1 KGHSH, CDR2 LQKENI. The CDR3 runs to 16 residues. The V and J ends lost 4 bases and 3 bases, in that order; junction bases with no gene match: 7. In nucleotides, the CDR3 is TGTGCCAGCTCACGGAACTCAGGGGGCTACACCGGGGAGCTGTTTTTT. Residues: CASSRNSGGYTGELFF.

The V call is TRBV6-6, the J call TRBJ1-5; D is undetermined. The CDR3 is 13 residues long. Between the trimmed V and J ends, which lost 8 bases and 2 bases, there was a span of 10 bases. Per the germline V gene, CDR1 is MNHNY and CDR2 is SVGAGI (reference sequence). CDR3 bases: TGTGCCAGCCTTCCGAGCGGCAATCAGCCCCAGCATTTT. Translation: CASLPSGNQPQHF.

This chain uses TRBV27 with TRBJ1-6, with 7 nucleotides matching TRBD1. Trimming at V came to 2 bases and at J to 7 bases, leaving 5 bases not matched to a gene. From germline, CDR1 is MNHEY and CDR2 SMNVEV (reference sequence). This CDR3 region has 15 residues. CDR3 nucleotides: TGTGCCAGCAGTTTAATGGCCAGGGGGAATTCACCCCTCCACTTT. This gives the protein CASSLMARGNSPLHF.

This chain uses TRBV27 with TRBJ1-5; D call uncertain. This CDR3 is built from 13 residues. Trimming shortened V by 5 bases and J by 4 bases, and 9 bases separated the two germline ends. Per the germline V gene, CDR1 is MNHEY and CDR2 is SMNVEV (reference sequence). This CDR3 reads CASSLQQNQPQHF. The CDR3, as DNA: TGTGCCAGCAGTCTACAGCAAAATCAGCCCCAGCATTTT.

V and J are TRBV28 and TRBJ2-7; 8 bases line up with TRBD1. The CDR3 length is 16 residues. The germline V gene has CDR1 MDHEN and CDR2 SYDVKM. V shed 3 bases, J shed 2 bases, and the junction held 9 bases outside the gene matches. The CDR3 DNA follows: TGTGCCAGCAGTTTCCCAGGGGCAGGGGGCCCCTACGAGCAGTACTTC. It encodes CASSFPGAGGPYEQYF.

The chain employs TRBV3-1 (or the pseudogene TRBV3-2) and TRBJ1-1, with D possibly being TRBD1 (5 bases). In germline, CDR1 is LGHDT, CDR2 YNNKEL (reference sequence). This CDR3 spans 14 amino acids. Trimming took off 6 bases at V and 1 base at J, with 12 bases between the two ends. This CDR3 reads CASRTAGGNTEAFF. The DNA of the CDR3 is TGTGCCAGCAGGACGGCCGGGGGGAACACTGAAGCTTTCTTT.

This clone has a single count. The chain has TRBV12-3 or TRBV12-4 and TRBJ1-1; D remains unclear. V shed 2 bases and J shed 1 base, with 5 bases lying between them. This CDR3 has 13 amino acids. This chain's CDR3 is CASSLSENTEAFF. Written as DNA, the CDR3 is TGTGCCAGCAGTTTATCAGAGAACACTGAAGCTTTCTTT.

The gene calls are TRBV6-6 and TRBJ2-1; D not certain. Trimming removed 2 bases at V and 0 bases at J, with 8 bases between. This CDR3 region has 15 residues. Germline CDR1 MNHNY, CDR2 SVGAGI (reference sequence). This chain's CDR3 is CASSYGGGSYNEQFF. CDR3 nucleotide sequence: TGTGCCAGCAGTTACGGCGGTGGCTCCTACAATGAGCAGTTCTTC.

The CDR3 sequence: CSAGGRETQYF. The CDR3 DNA reads TGCAGTGCGGGGGGGAGAGAGACCCAGTACTTC. The chain joins TRBV20-1 to TRBJ2-5; 7 bases align to TRBD2. The CDR3 is 11 residues long. J lost 4 bases, V lost 6 bases, and 2 bases had no gene match. Germline CDR1 DFQATT, CDR2 SNEGSKA (reference sequence).

CDR3 protein: CATTLGGTKNIQYF. CDR3 sequence (DNA): TGTGCCACCACGCTTGGGGGCACCAAAAACATTCAGTACTTC. The chain has TRBV6-5 and TRBJ2-4, with D maybe TRBD1 (6 bases). CDR3 length: 14 residues. Germline V gives CDR1 MNHEY, CDR2 SVGAGI. V dropped 10 bases and J dropped 2 bases, with 15 bases sitting between them.

As DNA, the CDR3 is TGTGCCATCTCGACAGAATATGGCTACACCTTC. Its protein is CAISTEYGYTF. The chain carries TRBV3-1 (or the pseudogene TRBV3-2) and TRBJ1-2; D is possibly TRBD1 (5 bases). CDR3 length equals 11 residues. Trimming cost V 10 bases and J 5 bases, with 11 bases left between them. Germline-derived CDR1 and CDR2 are LGHDT and YNNKEL (reference sequence).

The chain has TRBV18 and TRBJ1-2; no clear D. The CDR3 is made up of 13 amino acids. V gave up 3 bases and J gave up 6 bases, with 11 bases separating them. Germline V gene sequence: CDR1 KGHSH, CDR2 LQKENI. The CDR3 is CASSPRTEDGYTF. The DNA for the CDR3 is TGTGCCAGCTCACCCCGGACGGAGGATGGCTACACCTTC.

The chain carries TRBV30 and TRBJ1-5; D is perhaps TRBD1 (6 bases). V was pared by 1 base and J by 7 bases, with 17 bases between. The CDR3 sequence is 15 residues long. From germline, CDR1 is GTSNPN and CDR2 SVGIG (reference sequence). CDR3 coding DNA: TGTGCCTGGAGTGCAATAACAGGGAATGGGCAGCCCCAGCATTTT. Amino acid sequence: CAWSAITGNGQPQHF.

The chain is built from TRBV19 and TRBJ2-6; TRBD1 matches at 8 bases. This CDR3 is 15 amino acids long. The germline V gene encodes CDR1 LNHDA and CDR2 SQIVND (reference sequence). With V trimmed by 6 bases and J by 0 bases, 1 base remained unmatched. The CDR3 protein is CASRDRDSGANVLTF. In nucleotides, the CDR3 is TGTGCCAGTAGGGACAGGGACTCTGGGGCCAACGTCCTGACTTTC.

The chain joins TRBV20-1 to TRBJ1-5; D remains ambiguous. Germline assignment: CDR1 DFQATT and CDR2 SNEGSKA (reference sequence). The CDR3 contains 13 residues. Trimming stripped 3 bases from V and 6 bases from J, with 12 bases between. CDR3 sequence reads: CSASEVVGQPQHF. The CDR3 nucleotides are TGCAGTGCTAGTGAGGTAGTTGGTCAGCCCCAGCATTTT.